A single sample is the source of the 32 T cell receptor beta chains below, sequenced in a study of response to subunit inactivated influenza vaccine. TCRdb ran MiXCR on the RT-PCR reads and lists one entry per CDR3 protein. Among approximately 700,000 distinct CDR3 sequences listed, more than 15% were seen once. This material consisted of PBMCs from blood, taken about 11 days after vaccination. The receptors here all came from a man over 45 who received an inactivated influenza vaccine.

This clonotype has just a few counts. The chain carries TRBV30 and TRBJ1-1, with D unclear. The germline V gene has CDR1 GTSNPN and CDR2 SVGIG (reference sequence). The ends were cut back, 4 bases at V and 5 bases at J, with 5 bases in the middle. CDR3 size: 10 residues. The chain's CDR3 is CAWIETEAFF. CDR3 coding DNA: TGTGCCTGGATTGAGACTGAAGCTTTCTTT. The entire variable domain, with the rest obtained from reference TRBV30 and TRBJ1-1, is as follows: SQTIHQWPATLVQPVGSPLSLECTVEGTSNPNLYWYRQAAGRGLQLLFYSVGIGQISSEVPQNLSASRPQDRQFILSSKKLLLSDSGFYLCAWIETEAFFGQGTRLTVV.

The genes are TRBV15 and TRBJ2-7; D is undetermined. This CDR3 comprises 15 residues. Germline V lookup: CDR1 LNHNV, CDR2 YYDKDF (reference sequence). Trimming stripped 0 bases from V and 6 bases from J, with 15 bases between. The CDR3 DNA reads TGTGCCACCAGCAGAGATACCCCGAAAACGCCCGAGCAGTACTTC. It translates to CATSRDTPKTPEQYF. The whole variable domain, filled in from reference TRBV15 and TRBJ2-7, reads DAMVIQNPRYQVTQFGKPVTLSCSQTLNHNVMYWYQQKSSQAPKLLFHYYDKDFNNEADTPDNFQSRRPNTSFCFLDIRSPGLGDTAMYLCATSRDTPKTPEQYFGPGTRLTVT.

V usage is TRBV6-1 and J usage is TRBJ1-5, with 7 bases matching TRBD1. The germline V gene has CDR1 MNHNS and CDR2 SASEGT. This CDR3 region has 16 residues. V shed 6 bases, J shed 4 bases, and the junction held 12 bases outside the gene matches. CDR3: CASRRSGDSPNQPQHF. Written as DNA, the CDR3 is TGTGCCAGCAGAAGATCGGGGGACAGCCCTAATCAGCCCCAGCATTTT.

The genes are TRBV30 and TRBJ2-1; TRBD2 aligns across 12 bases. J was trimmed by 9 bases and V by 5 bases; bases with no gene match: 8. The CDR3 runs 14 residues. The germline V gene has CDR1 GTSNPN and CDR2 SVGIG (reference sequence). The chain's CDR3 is CAWGLAGGSGEQFF. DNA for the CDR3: TGTGCCTGGGGGCTAGCGGGAGGGAGTGGTGAGCAGTTCTTC.

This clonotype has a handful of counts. The CDR3 spells CASSYNRYQPQHF. The CDR3 DNA reads as TGTGCCAGCAGTTACAACAGATATCAGCCCCAGCATTTT. The chain links TRBV6-5 to TRBJ1-5; D is unresolved. The CDR3 runs to 13 residues. The germline gives CDR1 MNHEY, CDR2 SVGAGI. The V and J ends lost 2 bases and 5 bases respectively, with 7 bases between them.

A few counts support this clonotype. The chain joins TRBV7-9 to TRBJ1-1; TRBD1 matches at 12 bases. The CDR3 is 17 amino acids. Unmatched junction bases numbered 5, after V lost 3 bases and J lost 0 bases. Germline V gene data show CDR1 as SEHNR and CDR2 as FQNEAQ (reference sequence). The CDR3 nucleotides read TGTGCCAGCAGCTTCCGGGACAGGGGGCGCATGAACACTGAAGCTTTCTTT. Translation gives CASSFRDRGRMNTEAFF.

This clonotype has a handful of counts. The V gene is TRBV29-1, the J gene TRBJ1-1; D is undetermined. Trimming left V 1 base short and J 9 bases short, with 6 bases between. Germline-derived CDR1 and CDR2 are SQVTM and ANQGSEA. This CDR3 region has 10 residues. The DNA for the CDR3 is TGCAGCGTTGAAGGAACCCAAGCTTTCTTT. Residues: CSVEGTQAFF.

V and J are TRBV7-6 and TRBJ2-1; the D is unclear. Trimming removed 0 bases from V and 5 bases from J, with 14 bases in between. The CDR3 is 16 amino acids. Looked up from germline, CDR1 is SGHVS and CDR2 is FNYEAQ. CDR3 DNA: TGTGCCAGCAGCTTAGCCGACATGTATACCGACAATGAGCAGTTCTTC. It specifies CASSLADMYTDNEQFF.

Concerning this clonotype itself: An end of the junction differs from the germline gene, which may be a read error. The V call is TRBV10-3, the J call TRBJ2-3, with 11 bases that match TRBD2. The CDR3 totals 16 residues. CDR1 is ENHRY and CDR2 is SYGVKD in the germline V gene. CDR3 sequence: CVISKIAGGPTDTQYF. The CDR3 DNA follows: TGTGTCATCAGTAAGATAGCGGGGGGGCCAACAGATACGCAGTATTTT.

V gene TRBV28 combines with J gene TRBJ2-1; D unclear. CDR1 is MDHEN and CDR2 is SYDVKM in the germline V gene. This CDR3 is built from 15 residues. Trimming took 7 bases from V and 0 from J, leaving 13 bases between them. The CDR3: CASNFRSPSYNEQFF. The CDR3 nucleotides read TGTGCCAGCAACTTCAGGTCGCCCTCCTACAATGAGCAGTTCTTC.

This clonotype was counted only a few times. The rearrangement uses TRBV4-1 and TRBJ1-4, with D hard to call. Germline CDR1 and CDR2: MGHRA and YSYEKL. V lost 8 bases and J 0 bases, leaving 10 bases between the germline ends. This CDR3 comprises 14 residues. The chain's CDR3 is CASGVGPTNEKLFF. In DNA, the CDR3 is TGCGCCAGCGGCGTTGGGCCAACTAATGAAAAACTGTTTTTT.

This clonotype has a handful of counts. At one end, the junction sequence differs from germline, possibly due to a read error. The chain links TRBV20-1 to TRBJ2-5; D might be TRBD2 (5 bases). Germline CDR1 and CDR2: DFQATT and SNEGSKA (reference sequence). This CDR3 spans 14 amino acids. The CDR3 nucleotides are TGCAGTGCATCGCGAGGGAGTGCCAGTGAGACCCTGTACTTC. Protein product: CSASRGSASETLYF.

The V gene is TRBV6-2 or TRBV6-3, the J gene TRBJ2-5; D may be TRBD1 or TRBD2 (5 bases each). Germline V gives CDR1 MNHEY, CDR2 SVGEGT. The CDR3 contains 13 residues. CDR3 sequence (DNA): TGTGCTGCAAGCTGGGGGATCCAAGAGACCCAGTACTTC. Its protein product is CAASWGIQETQYF.

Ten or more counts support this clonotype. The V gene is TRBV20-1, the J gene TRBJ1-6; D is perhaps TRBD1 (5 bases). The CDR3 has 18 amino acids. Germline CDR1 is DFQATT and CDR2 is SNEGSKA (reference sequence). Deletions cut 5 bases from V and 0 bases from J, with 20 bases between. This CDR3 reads CSAEGAGGWISYNSPLHF. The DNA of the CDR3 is TGCAGTGCTGAGGGTGCCGGGGGTTGGATCTCCTATAATTCACCCCTCCACTTT.

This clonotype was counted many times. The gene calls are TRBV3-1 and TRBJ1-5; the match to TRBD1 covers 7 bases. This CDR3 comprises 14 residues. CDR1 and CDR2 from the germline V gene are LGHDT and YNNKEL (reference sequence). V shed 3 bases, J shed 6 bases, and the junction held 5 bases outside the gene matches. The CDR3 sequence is CASSQRQGGQPQHF. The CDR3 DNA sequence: TGTGCCAGCAGCCAGAGACAGGGCGGTCAGCCCCAGCATTTT.

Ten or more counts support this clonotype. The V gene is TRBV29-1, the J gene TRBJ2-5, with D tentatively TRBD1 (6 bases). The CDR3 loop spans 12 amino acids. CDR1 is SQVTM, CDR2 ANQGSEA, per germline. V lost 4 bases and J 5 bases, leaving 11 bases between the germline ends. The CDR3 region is CSVGGGGETQYF. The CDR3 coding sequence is TGCAGCGTTGGTGGGGGCGGTGAGACCCAGTACTTC.

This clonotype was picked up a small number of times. The CDR3 loop reads CASSLLRSGTAYNEQFF. The CDR3 nucleotides are TGTGCCAGCTCACTCTTACGGTCCGGGACGGCTTACAATGAGCAGTTCTTC. The gene calls are TRBV18 and TRBJ2-1, with D possibly being TRBD1 or TRBD2 (5 bases each). The CDR3 has 17 residues. CDR1 and CDR2 (germline): KGHSH, LQKENI. V was clipped by 4 bases and J by 4 bases, with 20 bases between them.

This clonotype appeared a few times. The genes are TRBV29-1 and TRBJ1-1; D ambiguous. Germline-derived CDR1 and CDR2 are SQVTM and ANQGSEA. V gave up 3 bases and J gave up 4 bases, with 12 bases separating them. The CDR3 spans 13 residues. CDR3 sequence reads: CSVESGSSTEAFF. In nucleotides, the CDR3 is TGCAGCGTTGAGTCGGGTTCGAGCACTGAAGCTTTCTTT.

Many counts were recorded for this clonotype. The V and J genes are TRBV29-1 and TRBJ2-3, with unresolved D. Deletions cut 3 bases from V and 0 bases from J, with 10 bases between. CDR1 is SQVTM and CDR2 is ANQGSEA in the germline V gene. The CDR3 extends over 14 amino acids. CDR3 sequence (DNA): TGCAGCGTTGAGGGCCGAGCGAGCACAGATACGCAGTATTTT. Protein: CSVEGRASTDTQYF.

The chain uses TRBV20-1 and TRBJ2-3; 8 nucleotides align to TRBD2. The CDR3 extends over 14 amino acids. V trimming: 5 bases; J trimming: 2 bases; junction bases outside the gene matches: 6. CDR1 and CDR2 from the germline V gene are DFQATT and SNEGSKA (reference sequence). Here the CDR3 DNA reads TGCAGTGCTGTCCGGGGGGGCGCCACAGATACGCAGTATTTT. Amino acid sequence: CSAVRGGATDTQYF.

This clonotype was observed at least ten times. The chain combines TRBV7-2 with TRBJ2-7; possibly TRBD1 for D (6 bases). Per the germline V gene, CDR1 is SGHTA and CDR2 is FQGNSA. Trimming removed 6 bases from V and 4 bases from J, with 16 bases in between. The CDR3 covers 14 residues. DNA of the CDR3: TGTGCCAGCAGAAGACAGGCGACGGGGTACGAGCAGTACTTC. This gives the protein CASRRQATGYEQYF.

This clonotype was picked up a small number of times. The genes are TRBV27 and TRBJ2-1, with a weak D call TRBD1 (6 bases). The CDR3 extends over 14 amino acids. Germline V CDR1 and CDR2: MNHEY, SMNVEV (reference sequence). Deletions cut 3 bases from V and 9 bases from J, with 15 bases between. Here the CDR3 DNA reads TGTGCCAGCAGTTTCGGGACAAGGGGTAGTGAGCAGTTCTTC. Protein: CASSFGTRGSEQFF.

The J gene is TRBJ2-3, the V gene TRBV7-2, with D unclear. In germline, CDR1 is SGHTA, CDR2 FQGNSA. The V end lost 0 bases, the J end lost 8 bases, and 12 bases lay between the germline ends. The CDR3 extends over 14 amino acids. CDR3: CASSLAFSASTQYF. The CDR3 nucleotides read TGTGCCAGCAGCTTAGCCTTCTCGGCCTCTACGCAGTATTTT.

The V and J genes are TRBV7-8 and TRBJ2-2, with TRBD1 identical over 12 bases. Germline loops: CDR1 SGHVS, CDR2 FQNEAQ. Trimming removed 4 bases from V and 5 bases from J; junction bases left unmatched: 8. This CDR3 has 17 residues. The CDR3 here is CASSYPGQGASTGELFF. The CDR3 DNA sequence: TGTGCCAGCAGCTACCCGGGACAGGGGGCGAGTACCGGGGAGCTGTTTTTT.

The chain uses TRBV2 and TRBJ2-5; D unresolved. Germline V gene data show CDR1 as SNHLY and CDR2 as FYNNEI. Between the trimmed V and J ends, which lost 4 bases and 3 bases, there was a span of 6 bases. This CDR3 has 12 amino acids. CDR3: CASSGLEETQYF. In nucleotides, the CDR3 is TGTGCCAGCAGTGGCCTTGAAGAGACCCAGTACTTC.

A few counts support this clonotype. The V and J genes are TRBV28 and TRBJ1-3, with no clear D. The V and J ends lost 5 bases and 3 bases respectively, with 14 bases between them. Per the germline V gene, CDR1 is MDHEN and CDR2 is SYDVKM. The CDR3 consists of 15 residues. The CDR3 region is CASSPTASGGNTIYF. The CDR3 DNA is TGTGCCAGCAGTCCTACTGCGTCTGGTGGAAACACCATATATTTT.

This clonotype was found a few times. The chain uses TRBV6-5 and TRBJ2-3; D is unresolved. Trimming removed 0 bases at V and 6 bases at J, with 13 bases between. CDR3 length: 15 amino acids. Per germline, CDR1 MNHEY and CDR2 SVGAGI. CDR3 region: CASSYSGPYVDTQYF. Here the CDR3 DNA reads TGTGCCAGCAGTTACTCTGGTCCCTACGTCGATACGCAGTATTTT.

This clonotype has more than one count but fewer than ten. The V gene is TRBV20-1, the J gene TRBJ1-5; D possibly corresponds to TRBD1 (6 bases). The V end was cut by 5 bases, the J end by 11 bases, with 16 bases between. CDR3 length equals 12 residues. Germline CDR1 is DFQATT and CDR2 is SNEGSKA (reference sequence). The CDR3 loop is CSAEDSSLAQHF. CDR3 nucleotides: TGCAGTGCTGAGGACAGTTCGTTGGCCCAGCATTTT.

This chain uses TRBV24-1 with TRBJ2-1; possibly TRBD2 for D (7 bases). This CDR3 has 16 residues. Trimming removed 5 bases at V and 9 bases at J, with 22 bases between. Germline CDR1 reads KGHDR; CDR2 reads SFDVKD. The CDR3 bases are TGTGCCACCAGTGTCGTAGGGGGGGTTGGTAACGGTGAGCAGTTCTTC. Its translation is CATSVVGGVGNGEQFF.

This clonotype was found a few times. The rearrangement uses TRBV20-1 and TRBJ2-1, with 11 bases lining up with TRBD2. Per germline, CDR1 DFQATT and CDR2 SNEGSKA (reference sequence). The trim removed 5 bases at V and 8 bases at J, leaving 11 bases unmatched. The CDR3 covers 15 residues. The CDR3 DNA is TGCAGTGCTTCCGGGACTAGCGGCTCTCAGGATGAGCAGTTCTTC. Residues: CSASGTSGSQDEQFF.

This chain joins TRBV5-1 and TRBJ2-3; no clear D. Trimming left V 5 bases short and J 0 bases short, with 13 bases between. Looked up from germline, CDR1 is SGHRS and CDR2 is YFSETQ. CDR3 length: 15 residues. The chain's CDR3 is CASRPQSSSTDTQYF. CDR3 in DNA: TGCGCCAGCAGACCTCAGAGTTCTAGCACAGATACGCAGTATTTT.

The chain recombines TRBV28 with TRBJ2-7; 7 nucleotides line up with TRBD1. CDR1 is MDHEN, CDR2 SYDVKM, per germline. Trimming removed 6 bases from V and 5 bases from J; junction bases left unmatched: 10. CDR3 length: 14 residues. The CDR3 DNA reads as TGTGCCAGCAGGCTTGACAGGGTCGTCAACGAGCAGTACTTC. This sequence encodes CASRLDRVVNEQYF.